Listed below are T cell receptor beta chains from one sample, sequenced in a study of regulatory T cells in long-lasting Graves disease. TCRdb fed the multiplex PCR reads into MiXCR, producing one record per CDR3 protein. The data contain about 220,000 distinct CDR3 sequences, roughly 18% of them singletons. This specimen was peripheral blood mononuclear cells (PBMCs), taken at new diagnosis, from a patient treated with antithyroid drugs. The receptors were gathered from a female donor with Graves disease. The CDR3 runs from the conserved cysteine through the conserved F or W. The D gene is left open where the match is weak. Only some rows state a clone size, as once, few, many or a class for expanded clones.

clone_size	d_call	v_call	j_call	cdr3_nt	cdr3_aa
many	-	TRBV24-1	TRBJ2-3	TGTGCCACCAGTGACAGAGCGGTACTCACAGATACGCAGTATTTT	CATSDRAVLTDTQYF
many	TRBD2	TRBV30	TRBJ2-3	TGTGCCTGGAGGCCCAAGACTAGCGACGGCACAGATACGCAGTATTTT	CAWRPKTSDGTDTQYF
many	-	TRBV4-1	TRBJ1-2	TGCGCCAGCAGCCACCAGACGCGGGGCTACACCTTC	CASSHQTRGYTF
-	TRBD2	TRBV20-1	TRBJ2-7	TGCAGTGCTAGAGGGCTAGCGGGAGGATACTACGAGCAGTACTTC	CSARGLAGGYYEQYF
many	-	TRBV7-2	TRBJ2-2	TGTGCCAGCGGCGAAGGGGCGGGTACCGGGGAGCTGTTTTTT	CASGEGAGTGELFF
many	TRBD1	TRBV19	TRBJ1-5	TGTGCCAGTAGTGTCCAGGGGGAACAGCCCCAGCATTTT	CASSVQGEQPQHF
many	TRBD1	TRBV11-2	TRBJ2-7	TGTGCCAGCAGCTTAGACAGGGGGAACTACGAGCAGTACTTC	CASSLDRGNYEQYF
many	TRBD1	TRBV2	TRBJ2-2	TGTGCCAGTGAAGCAGCACAGGGGGCCGGGGAGCTGTTTTTT	CASEAAQGAGELFF
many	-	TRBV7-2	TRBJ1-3	TGTGCCAGCAGCCTAATTGGAAACACCATATATTTT	CASSLIGNTIYF
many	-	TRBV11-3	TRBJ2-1	TGTGCCAGCAGCCCTAGGGGGGGGGGCAGGGGGCGGAATGAGCAGTTCTTC	CASSPRGGGRGRNEQFF
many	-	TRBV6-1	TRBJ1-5	TGTGCCAGCAGTCGGAAGGAGGAGAATCAGCCCCAGCATTTT	CASSRKEENQPQHF
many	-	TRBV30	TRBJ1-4	TGTGCCTGGAGGCTTCCGGGGCCGGGAAAACTGTTTTTT	CAWRLPGPGKLFF
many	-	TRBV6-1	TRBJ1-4	TGTGCCAGCAGGAAGGACGGTGCAAATGAAAAACTGTTTTTT	CASRKDGANEKLFF
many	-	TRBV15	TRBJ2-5	TGTGCCACCAGCAGAGATAGTAGCGGTCAAGAGACCCAGTACTTC	CATSRDSSGQETQYF
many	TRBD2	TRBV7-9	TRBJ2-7	TGTGCCAGCAGCACCTCGGGGGGGACTAGCGGGATTTCCTACGAGCAGTACTTC	CASSTSGGTSGISYEQYF
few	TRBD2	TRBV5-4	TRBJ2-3	TGTGCCAGCAGCTTAGGGACTAGCGGGAGCACAGATATGCAGTATTTT	CASSLGTSGSTDMQYF
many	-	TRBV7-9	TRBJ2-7	TGTGCCAGCAGCTTAGGAGGGCTCTACGAGCAGTACTTC	CASSLGGLYEQYF
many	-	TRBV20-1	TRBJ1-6	TGCAGTGCTAGAGATTCCAACAAGTATAATTCACCCCTCCACTTT	CSARDSNKYNSPLHF
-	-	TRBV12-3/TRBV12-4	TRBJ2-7	TGTGCCAGCAGTTTATCGACACCCGAGCAGTACTTC	CASSLSTPEQYF
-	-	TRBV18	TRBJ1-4	TGTGCCAGCTCACTAGACAGCCTCGCAACTAATGAAAAACTGTTTTTT	CASSLDSLATNEKLFF
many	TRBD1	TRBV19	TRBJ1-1	TGTGCCAGTAGTATCTGGGACAGATGGGGCATGAACACTGAAGCTTTCTTT	CASSIWDRWGMNTEAFF
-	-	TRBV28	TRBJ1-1	TGTGCCAGCAGCTACCCGGCCCGGGCCCACGCGGCTGAAGCTTTCTTT	CASSYPARAHAAEAFF
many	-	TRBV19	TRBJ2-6	TGTGCCAGTAGTATACCAGGGGCTGGGGCCAACGTCCTGACTTTC	CASSIPGAGANVLTF